This T cell receptor (beta chain) stems from a study of graft-versus-host responses after intestinal transplantation. Here immunoSEQ multiplex PCR was the method, and the copy in TCRdb shows in-frame clones only, minus some. The data hold about 43,000 clones, with just under 95% observed a single time. This CDR3 region has 14 residues. V was shortened by 3 bases and J by 6 bases, with 12 bases between the two germline ends. CDR1 is KGHSH and CDR2 is LQKENI in the germline V gene. The input for sequencing was PBMCs, taken 330 to 350 days after intestinal transplant. The chain employs TRBV18 and TRBJ2-1; possible D gene TRBD2, 6 bases. This TCR came from a human patient who received an intestinal transplant, so some T cells may come from the graft donor. The CDR3 is CASSPSGAGNEQFF. In nucleotides, the CDR3 is TGTGCCAGCTCACCCTCGGGAGCAGGCAATGAGCAGTTCTTC.